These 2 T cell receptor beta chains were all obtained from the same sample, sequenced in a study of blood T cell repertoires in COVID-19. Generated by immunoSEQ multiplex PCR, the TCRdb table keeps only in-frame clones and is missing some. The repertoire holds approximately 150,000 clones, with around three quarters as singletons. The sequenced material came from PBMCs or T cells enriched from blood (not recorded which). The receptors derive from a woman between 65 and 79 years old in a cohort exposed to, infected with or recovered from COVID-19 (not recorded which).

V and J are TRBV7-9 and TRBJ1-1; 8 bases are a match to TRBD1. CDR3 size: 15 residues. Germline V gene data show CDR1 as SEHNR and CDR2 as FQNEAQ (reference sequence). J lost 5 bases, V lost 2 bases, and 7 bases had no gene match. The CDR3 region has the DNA TGTGCCAGCAGCTTACTGGACAGGGATAGGACTGAAGCTTTCTTT. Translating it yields CASSLLDRDRTEAFF.

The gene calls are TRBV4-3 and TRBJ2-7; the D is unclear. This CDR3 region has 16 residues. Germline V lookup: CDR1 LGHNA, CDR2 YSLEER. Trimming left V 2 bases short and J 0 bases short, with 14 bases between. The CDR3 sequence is CASSQNAPPSSYEQYF. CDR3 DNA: TGCGCCAGCAGCCAAAACGCTCCACCTAGCTCCTACGAGCAGTACTTC.